The clone carrying this T cell receptor (beta chain) has only a few counts. What it binds is unknown. A read error may explain this, as a much larger clone is one base away. Primers used in a second PCR of roughly 7 to 12 cycles were a sample-barcoded 5' primer and a J-beta primer mix. Each CDR3 protein is one row after TCRdb ran MiXCR on the 5' RACE reads. This table holds about 1.7 million distinct CDR3 sequences, 28% found once. The amount of total RNA extracted per sample was at least 6 micrograms. These data are taken from a study of blood T cells in healthy people across ages. General study results and limits: In these data, TCR beta diversity tracked strongly with naive T cell percentage.

The CDR3 is 13 residues long. V was shortened by 3 bases and J by 2 bases, with 8 bases between the two germline ends. The V gene's germline CDR1 is ENHRY and CDR2 SYGVKD. This receptor was obtained from a woman between 25 and 40 years old in good health. V is TRBV10-3 and J is TRBJ2-7; D is uncertain. Sequenced sample: blood. The CDR3 reads CAISEDDPYEQYF. CDR3 DNA sequence: TGTGCCATCAGTGAAGACGATCCCTACGAGCAGTACTTC.